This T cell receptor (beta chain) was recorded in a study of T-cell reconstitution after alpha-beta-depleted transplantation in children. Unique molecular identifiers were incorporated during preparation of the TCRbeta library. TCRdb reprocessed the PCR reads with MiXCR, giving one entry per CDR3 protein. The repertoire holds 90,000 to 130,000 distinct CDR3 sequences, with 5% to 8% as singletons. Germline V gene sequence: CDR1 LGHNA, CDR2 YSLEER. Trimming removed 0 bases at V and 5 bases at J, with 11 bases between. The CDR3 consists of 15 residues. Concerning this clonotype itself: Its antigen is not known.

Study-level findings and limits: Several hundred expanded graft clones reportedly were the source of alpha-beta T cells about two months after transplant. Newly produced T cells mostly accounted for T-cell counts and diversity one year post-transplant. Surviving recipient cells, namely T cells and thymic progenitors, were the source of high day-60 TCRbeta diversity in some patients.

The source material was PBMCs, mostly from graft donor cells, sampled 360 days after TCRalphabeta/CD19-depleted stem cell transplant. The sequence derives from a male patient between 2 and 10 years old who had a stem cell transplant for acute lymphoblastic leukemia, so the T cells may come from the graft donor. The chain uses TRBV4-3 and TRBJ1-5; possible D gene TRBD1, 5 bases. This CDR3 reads CASSQDGGAYQPQHF. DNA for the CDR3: TGCGCCAGCAGCCAAGACGGAGGGGCATATCAGCCCCAGCATTTT.